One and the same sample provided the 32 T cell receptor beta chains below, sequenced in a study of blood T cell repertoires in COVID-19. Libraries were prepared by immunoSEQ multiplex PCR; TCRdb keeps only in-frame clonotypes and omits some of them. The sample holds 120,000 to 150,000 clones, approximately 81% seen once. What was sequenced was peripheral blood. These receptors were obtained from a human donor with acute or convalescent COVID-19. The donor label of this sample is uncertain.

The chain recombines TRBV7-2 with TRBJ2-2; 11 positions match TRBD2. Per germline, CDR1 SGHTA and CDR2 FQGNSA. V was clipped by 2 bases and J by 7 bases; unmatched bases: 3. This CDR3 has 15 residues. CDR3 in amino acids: CASSLTSGGVGELFF. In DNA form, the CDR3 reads TGTGCCAGCAGCTTAACTAGCGGGGGTGTCGGGGAGCTGTTTTTT.

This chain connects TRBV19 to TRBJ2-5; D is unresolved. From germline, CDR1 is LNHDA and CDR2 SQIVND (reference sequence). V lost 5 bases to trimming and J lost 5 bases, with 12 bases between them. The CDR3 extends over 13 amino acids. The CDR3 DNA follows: TGTGCCAGTAGTCTGCGGAGTGGGGAGACCCAGTACTTC. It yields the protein CASSLRSGETQYF. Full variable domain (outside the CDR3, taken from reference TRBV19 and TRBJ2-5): DGGITQSPKYLFRKEGQNVTLSCEQNLNHDAMYWYRQDPGQGLRLIYYSQIVNDFQKGDIAEGYSVSREKKESFPLTVTSAQKNPTAFYLCASSLRSGETQYFGPGTRLLVL.

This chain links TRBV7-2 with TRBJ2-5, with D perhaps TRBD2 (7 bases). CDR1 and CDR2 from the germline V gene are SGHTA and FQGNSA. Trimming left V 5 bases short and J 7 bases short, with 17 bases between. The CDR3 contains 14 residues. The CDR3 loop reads CASSQAGGGRTQYF. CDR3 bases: TGTGCCAGCAGCCAAGCTGGGGGGGGCAGGACCCAGTACTTC.

DNA for the CDR3: TGTGCCAGCAGCAAGACAGGGGTGGGAGATACGCAGTATTTT. Protein sequence: CASSKTGVGDTQYF. The chain uses TRBV6-2 or TRBV6-3 and TRBJ2-3; TRBD1 agrees at 8 bases. Germline V lookup: CDR1 MNHEY, CDR2 SVGEGT. CDR3 length: 14 amino acids. Trimming cost V 6 bases and J 5 bases; bases outside gene matches: 7.

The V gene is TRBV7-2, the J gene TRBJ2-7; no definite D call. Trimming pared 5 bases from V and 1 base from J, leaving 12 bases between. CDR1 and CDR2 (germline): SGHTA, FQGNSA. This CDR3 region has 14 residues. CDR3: CASSPRVRSYEQYF. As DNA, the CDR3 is TGTGCCAGCAGCCCCCGGGTCCGTTCCTACGAGCAGTACTTC. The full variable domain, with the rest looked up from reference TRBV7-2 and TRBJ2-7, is GAGVSQSPSNKVTEKGKDVELRCDPISGHTALYWYRQSLGQGLEFLIYFQGNSAPDKSGLPSDRFSAERTGGSVSTLTIQRTQQEDSAVYLCASSPRVRSYEQYFGPGTRLTVT.

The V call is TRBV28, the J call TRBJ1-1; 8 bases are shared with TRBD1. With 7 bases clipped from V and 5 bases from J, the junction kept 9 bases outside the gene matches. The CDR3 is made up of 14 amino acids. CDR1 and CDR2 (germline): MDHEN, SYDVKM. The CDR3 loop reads CASTSGQGETEAFF. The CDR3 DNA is TGTGCCAGCACCTCAGGACAGGGTGAGACTGAAGCTTTCTTT. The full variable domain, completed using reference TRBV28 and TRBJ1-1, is DVKVTQSSRYLVKRTGEKVFLECVQDMDHENMFWYRQDPGLGLRLIYFSYDVKMKEKGDIPEGYSVSREKKERFSLILESASTNQTSMYLCASTSGQGETEAFFGQGTRLTVV.

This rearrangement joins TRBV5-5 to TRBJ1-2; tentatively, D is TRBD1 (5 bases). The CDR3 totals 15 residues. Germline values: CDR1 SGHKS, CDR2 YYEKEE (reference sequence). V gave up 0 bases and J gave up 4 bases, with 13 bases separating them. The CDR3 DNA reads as TGTGCCAGCAGCTTGGGGCAGGGAGGGAGCTATGGCTACACCTTC. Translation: CASSLGQGGSYGYTF.

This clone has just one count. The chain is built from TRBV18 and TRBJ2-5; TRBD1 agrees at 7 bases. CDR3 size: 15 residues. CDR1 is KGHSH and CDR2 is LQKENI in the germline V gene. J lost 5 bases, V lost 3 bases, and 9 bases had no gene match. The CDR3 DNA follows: TGTGCCAGCTCACCCCCCAGAGGGGGCCGGGAGACCCAGTACTTC. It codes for CASSPPRGGRETQYF.

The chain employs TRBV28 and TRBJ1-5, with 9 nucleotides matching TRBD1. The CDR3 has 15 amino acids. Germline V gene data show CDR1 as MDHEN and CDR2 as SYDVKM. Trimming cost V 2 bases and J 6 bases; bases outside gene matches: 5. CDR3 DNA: TGTGCCAGCAGTTTAGGGGACAGGGAGGGTCAGCCCCAGCATTTT. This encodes CASSLGDREGQPQHF.

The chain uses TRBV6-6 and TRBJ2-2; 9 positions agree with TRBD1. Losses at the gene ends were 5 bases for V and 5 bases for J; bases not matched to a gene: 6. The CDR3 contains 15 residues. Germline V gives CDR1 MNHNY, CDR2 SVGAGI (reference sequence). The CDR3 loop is CASSIGQGSTGELFF. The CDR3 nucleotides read TGTGCCAGCAGTATTGGACAGGGGAGTACCGGGGAGCTGTTTTTT.

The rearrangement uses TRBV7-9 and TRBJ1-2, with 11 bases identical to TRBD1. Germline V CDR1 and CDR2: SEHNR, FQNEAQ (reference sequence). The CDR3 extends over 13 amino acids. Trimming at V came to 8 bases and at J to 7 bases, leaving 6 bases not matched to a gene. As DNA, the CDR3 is TGTGCCAGCTTACGGACAGGGGGCACTGGCTACACCTTC. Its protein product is CASLRTGGTGYTF.

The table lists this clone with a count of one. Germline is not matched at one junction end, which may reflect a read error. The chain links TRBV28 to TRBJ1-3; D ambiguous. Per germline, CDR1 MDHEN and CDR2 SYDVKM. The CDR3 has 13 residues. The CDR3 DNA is TGTGCCAGCAGTTTCCTACGCCGGGAGACCTTTCTTTTT. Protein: CASSFLRRETFLF.

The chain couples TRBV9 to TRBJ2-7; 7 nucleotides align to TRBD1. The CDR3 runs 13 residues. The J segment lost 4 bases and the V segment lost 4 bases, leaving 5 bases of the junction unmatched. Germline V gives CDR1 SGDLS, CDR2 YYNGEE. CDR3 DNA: TGTGCCAGCAGCCCCCGGGACAGTTACGAGCAGTACTTC. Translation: CASSPRDSYEQYF. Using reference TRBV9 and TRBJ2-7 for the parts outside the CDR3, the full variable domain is DSGVTQTPKHLITATGQRVTLRCSPRSGDLSVYWYQQSLDQGLQFLIQYYNGEERAKGNILERFSAQQFPDLHSELNLSSLELGDSALYFCASSPRDSYEQYFGPGTRLTVT.

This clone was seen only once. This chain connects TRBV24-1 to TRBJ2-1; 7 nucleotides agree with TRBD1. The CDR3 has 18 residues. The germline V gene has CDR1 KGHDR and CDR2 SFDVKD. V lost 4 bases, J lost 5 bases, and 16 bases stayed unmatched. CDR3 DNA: TGTGCCACCAGTGACCCCGGTACGACAGGGATTAATGACAATGAGCAGTTCTTC. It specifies CATSDPGTTGINDNEQFF.

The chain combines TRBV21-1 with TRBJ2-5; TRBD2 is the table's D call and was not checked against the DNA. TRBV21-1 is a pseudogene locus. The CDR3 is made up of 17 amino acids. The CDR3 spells CASSKEASGRRVETQYF. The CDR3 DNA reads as TGTGCCAGCAGCAAAGAGGCTAGCGGGAGGAGGGTAGAGACCCAGTACTTC.

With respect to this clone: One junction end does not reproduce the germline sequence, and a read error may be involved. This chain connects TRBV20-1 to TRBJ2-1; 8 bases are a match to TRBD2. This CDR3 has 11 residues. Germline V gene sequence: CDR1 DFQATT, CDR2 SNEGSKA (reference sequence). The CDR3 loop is CSASLSGRALF. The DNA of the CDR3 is TGCAGTGCATCCCTCTCCGGGAGGGCCCTCTTC.

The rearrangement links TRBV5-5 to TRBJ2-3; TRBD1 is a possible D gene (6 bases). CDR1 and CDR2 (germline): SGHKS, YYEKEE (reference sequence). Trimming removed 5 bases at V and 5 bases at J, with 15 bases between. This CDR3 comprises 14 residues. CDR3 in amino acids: CASRFRDNGDTQYF. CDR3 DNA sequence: TGTGCCAGCAGGTTTAGGGACAACGGAGATACGCAGTATTTT.

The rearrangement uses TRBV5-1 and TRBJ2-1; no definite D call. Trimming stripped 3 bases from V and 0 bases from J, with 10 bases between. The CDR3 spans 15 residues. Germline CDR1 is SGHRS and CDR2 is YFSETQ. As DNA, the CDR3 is TGCGCCAGCAGCTCCGGGTTAAGCTCCTACAATGAGCAGTTCTTC. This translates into CASSSGLSSYNEQFF.

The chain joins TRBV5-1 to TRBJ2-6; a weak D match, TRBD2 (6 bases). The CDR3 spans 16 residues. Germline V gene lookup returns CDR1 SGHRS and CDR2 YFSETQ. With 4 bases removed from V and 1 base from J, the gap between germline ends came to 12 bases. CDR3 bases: TGCGCCAGCAGCCATCTTCGGGGGTCTGGGGCCAACGTCCTGACTTTC. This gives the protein CASSHLRGSGANVLTF.

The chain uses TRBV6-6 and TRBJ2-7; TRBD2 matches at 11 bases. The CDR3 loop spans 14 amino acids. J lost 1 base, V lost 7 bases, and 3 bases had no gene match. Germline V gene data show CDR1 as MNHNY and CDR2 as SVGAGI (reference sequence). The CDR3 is CASKGTSGSYEQYV. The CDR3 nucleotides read TGTGCCAGCAAGGGGACTAGCGGATCCTACGAGCAGTACGTC.

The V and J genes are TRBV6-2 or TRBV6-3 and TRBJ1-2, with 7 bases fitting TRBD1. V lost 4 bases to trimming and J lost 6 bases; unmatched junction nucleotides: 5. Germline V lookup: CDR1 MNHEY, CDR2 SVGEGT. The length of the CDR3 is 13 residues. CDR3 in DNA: TGTGCCAGCAGTTTGCGACAGGGTCATGGCTACACCTTC. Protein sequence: CASSLRQGHGYTF.

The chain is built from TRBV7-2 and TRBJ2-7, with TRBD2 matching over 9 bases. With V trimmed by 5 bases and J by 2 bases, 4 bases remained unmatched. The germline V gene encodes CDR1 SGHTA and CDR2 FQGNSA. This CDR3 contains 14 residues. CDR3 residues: CASSPTSGPYEQYV. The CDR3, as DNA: TGTGCCAGCAGCCCGACTAGCGGCCCCTACGAGCAGTACGTC.

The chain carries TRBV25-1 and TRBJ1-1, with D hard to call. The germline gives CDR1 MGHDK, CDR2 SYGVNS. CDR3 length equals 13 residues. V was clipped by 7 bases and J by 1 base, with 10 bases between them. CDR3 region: CASTGGPNTEAFF. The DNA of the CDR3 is TGTGCCAGCACCGGTGGGCCGAACACTGAAGCTTTCTTT.

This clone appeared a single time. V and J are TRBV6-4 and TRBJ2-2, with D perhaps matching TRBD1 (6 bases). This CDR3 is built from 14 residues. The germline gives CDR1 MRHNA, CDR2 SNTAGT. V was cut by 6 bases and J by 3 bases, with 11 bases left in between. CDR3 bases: TGTGCCAGCAGAAGGACAGTCGACACCGGGGAGCTGTTTTTT. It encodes CASRRTVDTGELFF.

The CDR3 DNA sequence: TGCAGCGTCACTATACAGGGTACGGAAAAACTGTTTTTT. It is translated as CSVTIQGTEKLFF. The rearrangement links TRBV29-1 to TRBJ1-4; tentative D call: TRBD1 (6 bases). The CDR3 has 13 amino acids. CDR1 and CDR2 from the germline V gene are SQVTM and ANQGSEA. V dropped 6 bases and J dropped 8 bases, with 16 bases sitting between them.

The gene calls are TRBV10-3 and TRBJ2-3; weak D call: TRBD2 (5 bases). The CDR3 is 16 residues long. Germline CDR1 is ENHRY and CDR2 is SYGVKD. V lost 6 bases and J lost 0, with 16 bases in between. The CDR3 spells CAISPRELTSTDTQYF. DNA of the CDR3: TGTGCCATCAGCCCCCGGGAACTAACTAGCACAGATACGCAGTATTTT.

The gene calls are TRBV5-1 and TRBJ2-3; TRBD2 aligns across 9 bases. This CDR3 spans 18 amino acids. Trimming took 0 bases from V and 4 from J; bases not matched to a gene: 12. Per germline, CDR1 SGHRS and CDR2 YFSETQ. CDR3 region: CASSLEIVAGAYSDTQYF. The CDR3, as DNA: TGCGCCAGCAGCTTGGAAATAGTAGCGGGAGCCTATTCAGATACGCAGTATTTT.

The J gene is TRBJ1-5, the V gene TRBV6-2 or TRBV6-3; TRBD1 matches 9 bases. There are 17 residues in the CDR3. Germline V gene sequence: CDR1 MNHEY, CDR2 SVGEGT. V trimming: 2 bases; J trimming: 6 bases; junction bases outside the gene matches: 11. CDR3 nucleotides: TGTGCCAGCAGTTACCAATACAGGGGGCTGGATGGTCAGCCCCAGCATTTT. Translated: CASSYQYRGLDGQPQHF.

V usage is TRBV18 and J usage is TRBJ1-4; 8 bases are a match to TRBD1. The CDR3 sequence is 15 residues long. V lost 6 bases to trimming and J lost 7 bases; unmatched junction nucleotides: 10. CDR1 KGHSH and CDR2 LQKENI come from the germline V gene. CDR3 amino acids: CASSSQRDRIEKLFF. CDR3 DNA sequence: TGTGCCAGCTCCAGCCAAAGGGACAGGATTGAAAAACTGTTTTTT.

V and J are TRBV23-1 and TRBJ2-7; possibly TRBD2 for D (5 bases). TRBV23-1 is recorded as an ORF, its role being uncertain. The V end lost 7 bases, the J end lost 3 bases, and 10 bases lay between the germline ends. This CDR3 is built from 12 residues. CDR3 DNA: TGCGCCAGCAATGAGGGTATCTACGAGCAGTACTTC. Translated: CASNEGIYEQYF.

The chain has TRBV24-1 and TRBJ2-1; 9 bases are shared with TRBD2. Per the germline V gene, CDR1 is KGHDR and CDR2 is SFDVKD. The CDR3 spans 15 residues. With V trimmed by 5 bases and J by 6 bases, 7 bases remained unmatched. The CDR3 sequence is CATSARGGYSNEQFF. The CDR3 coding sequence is TGTGCCACCAGTGCGCGGGGGGGGTACAGCAATGAGCAGTTCTTC.

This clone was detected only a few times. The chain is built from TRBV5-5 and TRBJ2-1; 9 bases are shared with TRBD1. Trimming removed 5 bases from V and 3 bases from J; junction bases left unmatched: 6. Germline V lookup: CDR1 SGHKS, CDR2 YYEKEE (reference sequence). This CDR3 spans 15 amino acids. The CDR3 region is CASSLRDRDYNEQFF. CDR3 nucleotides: TGTGCCAGCAGTCTCCGGGACAGGGACTACAATGAGCAGTTCTTC.